The clone carrying this TCR beta chain occurred many times. CDR3 length equals 14 residues. Trimming shortened V by 2 bases and J by 6 bases, and 12 bases separated the two germline ends. The V gene's germline CDR1 is KGHDR and CDR2 SFDVKD. The record originates from a study of CD8 T cells in ankylosing spondylitis. MiXCR was run by TCRdb on the 5' RACE reads, yielding one entry per CDR3 protein. Seen here are fewer than 200,000 distinct CDR3 sequences, roughly 10% observed once, and the top ten hold over 12%. V gene TRBV24-1 combines with J gene TRBJ1-1; TRBD1 might be the D (5 bases). Specimen: blood, either unsorted or a sorted T cell fraction (not recorded which). The clonotype comes from a female donor with ankylosing spondylitis or in good health (not recorded which). The CDR3 loop reads CATSDSTGSAEAFF. CDR3 DNA sequence: TGTGCCACCAGTGATTCAACAGGTTCCGCTGAAGCTTTCTTT.